This is a list of T cell receptor beta chains from one sample in a study of cytomegalovirus exposure and HLA in healthy donors. Here immunoSEQ multiplex PCR was the method, and the copy in TCRdb shows in-frame clones only, minus some. The sample gives 150,000 to 180,000 clones, around 83% of which show up once; 2% to 2.5% is in the top ten. Input material: PBMCs. The receptor set was obtained from a human donor in good health. Both conserved end residues are part of each CDR3. The D gene is left open where the match is weak. Rows may omit the clone size; those that give it use once, few, many or a size class.

J	D	V	size	DNA	CDR3
TRBJ1-3	.	TRBV10-3	few	TGTGCCATCACCGGGGGATTGTCCGGAAACACCATATATTTT	CAITGGLSGNTIYF
TRBJ2-5	TRBD2	TRBV4-2	.	TGTGCCAGCAGCCAAGAAGGGCTAGCGGGAGAAGAGACCCAGTACTTC	CASSQEGLAGEETQYF
TRBJ1-1	.	TRBV10-2	.	TGCGCCAGCAGTCTGGCAGGCGGAGGAGAAGCTTTCTTT	CASSLAGGGEAFF
TRBJ2-2	TRBD1	TRBV27	.	TGTGCCAGCACCACAGGGGGCAAAACCGGGGAGCTGTTTTTT	CASTTGGKTGELFF
TRBJ1-6	.	TRBV7-9	few	TGTGCCAGCAGCTTAAACAGGGTGGTACGAAATTCACCCCTCCACTTT	CASSLNRVVRNSPLHF
TRBJ2-2	TRBD1	TRBV7-3	.	TGTGCCAGCAGCTCGCCCGGACAGGGGGAGAACACCGGGGAGCTGTTTTTT	CASSSPGQGENTGELFF
TRBJ2-2	TRBD2	TRBV6-5	.	TGTGCCAGCAGTTCTCTGATAGCGGGGAACACCGGGGAGCTGTTTTTT	CASSSLIAGNTGELFF
TRBJ2-7	.	TRBV9	.	TGTGCCAGCAACAAAGGTTGGGGGGACGAGCAGTACTTC	CASNKGWGDEQYF
TRBJ1-5	.	TRBV7-2	.	TGTGCCAGCAGTTTGGACAGTCCCTGGCCCCAGCATTTT	CASSLDSPWPQHF
TRBJ2-3	.	TRBV29-1	.	TGCAGCGTTGAAGTTGCGGGACGTGATACGCAGTATTTT	CSVEVAGRDTQYF
TRBJ1-1	TRBD1	TRBV19	.	TGTGCCAGTAGTATGGCTATTTCAGGGGGCTCAGGCACTGAAGCTTTCTTT	CASSMAISGGSGTEAFF
TRBJ2-2	TRBD1	TRBV6-6	.	TGTGCCAGCATTCGGGACAGTGGAAACACCGGGGAGCTGTTTTTT	CASIRDSGNTGELFF
TRBJ1-5	.	TRBV4-3	.	TGCGCCAGCAGCCAACGTCTCAATCAGCCCCAGCATTTT	CASSQRLNQPQHF
TRBJ2-5	TRBD2	TRBV29-1	.	TGCAGCCTTGCTAGCGGGGAAGAGACCCAGTACTTC	CSLASGEETQYF
TRBJ1-2	.	TRBV5-6	.	TGTGCCAGCTCCCAAGCAGGGACTCCTTATGGCTACACCTTC	CASSQAGTPYGYTF
TRBJ2-7	.	TRBV28	.	TGTGCCAGCAGTCCGAGGGGGAGTTCCTACGAGCAGTACTTC	CASSPRGSSYEQYF